The text below deals with one T cell receptor (beta chain). The antigen remains unidentified. Trimming removed 1 base from V and 5 bases from J, with 14 bases in between. Germline V gene sequence: CDR1 LNHDA, CDR2 SQIVND (reference sequence). This CDR3 is built from 15 residues. These data are taken from a study of shared clonotypes between healthy human individuals. General study points: On the whole, naive subsets had larger estimated richness than memory subsets had.

The assay was immunoSEQ multiplex PCR, and TCRdb's table has in-frame clones only and misses some. The sample includes approximately 740,000 clones, approximately 79% seen only once; the top ten take over 1.5%. Source material: memory CD4+ T cells sorted from blood. Subset described: CD45RA-negative fraction. This receptor was identified in a woman aged 30 to 39 in good health. The chain is built from TRBV19 and TRBJ2-5, with D unclear. The CDR3 region is CASSIGAAARETQYF. CDR3 in DNA: TGTGCCAGTAGTATAGGCGCGGCGGCCCGTGAGACCCAGTACTTC.